The T cell receptor (beta chain) under discussion was sequenced for a study of neurological immune-mediated disorders. Every sequencing run generated over 160 million TCR-beta sequences from 15-18 subjects. TCRdb re-called the 5' RACE reads through MiXCR, storing one row per CDR3 protein. Of more than 45,000 distinct CDR3 sequences listed, about 2.5% are singletons. Trimming took 4 bases from V and 1 from J, leaving 9 bases between them. Germline CDR1 is SGHTA and CDR2 is FQGNSA. The CDR3 runs to 14 residues. At least ten counts were recorded for this clonotype. This chain joins TRBV7-2 and TRBJ2-3, with D perhaps matching TRBD2 (5 bases). The receptor comes from a man between 50 and 59 years old with multiple sclerosis. Sample: PBMCs. CDR3 protein: CASSSEGRTDTQYF. The CDR3 nucleotides are TGTGCCAGCAGCTCCGAGGGCCGCACAGATACGCAGTATTTT.